This TCR beta chain was profiled in a study of blood T cell repertoires in COVID-19. Study-level information: The samples span acute and convalescent COVID-19 from the United States, Italy and Spain. PBMCs, B-cell-depleted T cells, or T cells provided the cDNA or gDNA that made up the material.

The CDR3 length is 17 residues. The germline V gene has CDR1 MNHEY and CDR2 SMNVEV (reference sequence). Trimming cost V 4 bases and J 2 bases; bases outside gene matches: 10. Per the authors' pipeline: Reference gene primer amplification in the assay estimated nucleated cell counts. TCRdb's table, derived via immunoSEQ multiplex PCR, lists solely in-frame clones and lacks some. V and J calls plus clone size are reproduced from that table; the DNA served to infer D and trimming. The sample lists some 250,000 clones, about four fifths occurring once. Material for sequencing was peripheral blood. The clonotype originates from a woman between 18 and 29 years old with acute or convalescent COVID-19. J is TRBJ2-1 and V is TRBV27; 8 bases agree with TRBD2. The CDR3 DNA sequence: TGTGCCAGCAGTTCCCTTGGAGCGGGAGCGGCCTACAATGAGCAGTTCTTC. Translation gives CASSSLGAGAAYNEQFF.